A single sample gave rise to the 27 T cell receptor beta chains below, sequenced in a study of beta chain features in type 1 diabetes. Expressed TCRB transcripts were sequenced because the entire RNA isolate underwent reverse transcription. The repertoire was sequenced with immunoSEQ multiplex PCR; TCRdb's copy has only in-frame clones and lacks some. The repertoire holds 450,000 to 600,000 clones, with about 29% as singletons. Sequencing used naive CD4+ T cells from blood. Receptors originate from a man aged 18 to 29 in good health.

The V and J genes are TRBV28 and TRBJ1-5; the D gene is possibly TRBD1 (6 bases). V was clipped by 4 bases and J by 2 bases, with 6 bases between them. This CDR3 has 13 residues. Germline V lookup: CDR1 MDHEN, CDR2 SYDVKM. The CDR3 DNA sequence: TGTGCCAGCAGTTACAGGGGCAATCAGCCCCAGCATTTT. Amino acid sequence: CASSYRGNQPQHF.

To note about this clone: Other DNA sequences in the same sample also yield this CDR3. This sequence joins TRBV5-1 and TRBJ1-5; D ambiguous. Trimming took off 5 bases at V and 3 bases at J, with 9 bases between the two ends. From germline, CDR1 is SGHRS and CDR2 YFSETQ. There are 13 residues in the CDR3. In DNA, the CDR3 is TGCGCCAGCAGTTCGTCCCCCAATCAGCCCCAGCATTTT. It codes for CASSSSPNQPQHF.

CDR3 DNA: TGTGCCAGCAGCCAACCGGGACTAGCGTCCTACAATGAGCAGTTCTTC. Its translation is CASSQPGLASYNEQFF. The gene calls are TRBV14 and TRBJ2-1, with 10 positions matching TRBD2. V shed 2 bases and J 1 base; nucleotides not matched to a gene: 2. The CDR3 has 16 amino acids. From germline, CDR1 is SGHDN and CDR2 FVKESK.

The CDR3 DNA is TGTGCCAGCAGTGTCGGTGGGAGTCGCGAGCAGTACTTC. Translated: CASSVGGSREQYF. The chain combines TRBV2 with TRBJ2-7; D is possibly TRBD2 (5 bases). This CDR3 has 13 residues. Germline V CDR1 and CDR2: SNHLY, FYNNEI. V was pared by 4 bases and J by 6 bases, with 13 bases between.

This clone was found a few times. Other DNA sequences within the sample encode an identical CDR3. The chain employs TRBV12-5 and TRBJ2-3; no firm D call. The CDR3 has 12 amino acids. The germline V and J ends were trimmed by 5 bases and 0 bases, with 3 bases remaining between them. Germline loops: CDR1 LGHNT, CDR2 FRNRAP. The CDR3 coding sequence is TGTGCTAGTGGTCCAAGCACAGATACGCAGTATTTT. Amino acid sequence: CASGPSTDTQYF.

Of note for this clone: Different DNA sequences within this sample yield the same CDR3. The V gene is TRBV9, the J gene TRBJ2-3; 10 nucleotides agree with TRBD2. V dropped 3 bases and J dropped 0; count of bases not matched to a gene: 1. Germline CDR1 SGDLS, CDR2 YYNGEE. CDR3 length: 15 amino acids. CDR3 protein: CASSGGLASTDTQYF. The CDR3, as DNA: TGTGCCAGCAGCGGGGGACTAGCGAGCACAGATACGCAGTATTTT.

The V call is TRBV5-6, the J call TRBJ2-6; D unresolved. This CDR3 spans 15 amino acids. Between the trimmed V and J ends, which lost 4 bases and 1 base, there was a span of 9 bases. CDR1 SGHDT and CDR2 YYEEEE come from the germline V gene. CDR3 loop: CASSRTPSGANVLTF. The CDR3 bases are TGTGCCAGCAGCAGGACCCCATCTGGGGCCAACGTCCTGACTTTC. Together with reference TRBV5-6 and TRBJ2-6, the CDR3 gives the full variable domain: DAGVTQSPTHLIKTRGQQVTLRCSPKSGHDTVSWYQQALGQGPQFIFQYYEEEERQRGNFPDRFSGHQFPNYSSELNVNALLLGDSALYLCASSRTPSGANVLTFGAGSRLTVL.

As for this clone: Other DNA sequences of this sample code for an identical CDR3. The CDR3 coding sequence is TGTGCCTGGAGTCCGGGGTCTCAAGAGACCCAGTACTTC. Protein: CAWSPGSQETQYF. The rearrangement uses TRBV30 and TRBJ2-5, with D tentatively TRBD2 (5 bases). The CDR3 has 13 amino acids. V was pared by 2 bases and J by 2 bases, with 9 bases between. The germline V gene has CDR1 GTSNPN and CDR2 SVGIG (reference sequence).

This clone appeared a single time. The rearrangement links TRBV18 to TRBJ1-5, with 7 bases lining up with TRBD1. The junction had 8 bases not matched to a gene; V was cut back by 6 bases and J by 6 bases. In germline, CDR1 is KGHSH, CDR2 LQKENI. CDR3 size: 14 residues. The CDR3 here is CASSSRDSGQPQHF. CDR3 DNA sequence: TGTGCCAGCTCCAGCCGGGACAGTGGTCAGCCCCAGCATTTT. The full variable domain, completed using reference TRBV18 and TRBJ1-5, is NAGVMQNPRHLVRRRGQEARLRCSPMKGHSHVYWYRQLPEEGLKFMVYLQKENIIDESGMPKERFSAEFPKEGPSILRIQQVVRGDSAAYFCASSSRDSGQPQHFGDGTRLSIL.

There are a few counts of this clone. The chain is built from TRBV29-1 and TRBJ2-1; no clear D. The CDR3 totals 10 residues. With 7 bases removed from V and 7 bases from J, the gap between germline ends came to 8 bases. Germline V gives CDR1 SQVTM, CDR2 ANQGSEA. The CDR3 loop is CSARRNEQFF. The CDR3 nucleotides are TGCAGCGCCCGCCGGAATGAGCAGTTCTTC.

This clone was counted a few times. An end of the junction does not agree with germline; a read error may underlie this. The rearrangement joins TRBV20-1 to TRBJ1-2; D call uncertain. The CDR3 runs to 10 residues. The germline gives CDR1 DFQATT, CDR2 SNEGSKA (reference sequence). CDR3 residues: CTASNYGYTF. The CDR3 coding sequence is TGCACTGCTAGTAACTATGGCTACACCTTC.

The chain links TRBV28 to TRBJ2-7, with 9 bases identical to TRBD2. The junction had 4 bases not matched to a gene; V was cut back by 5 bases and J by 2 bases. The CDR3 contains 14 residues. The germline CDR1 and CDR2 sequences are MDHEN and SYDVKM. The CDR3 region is CASSQRGGAYEQYF. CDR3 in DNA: TGTGCCAGCAGTCAACGCGGGGGGGCCTACGAGCAGTACTTC.

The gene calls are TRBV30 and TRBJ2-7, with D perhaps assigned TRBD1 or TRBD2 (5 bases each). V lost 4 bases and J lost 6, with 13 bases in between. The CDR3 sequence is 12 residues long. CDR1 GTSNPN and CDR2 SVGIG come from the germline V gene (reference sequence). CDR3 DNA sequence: TGTGCCTGGATGGGGACCGCGACCGAGCAGTACTTC. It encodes CAWMGTATEQYF. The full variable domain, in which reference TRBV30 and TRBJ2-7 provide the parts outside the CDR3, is SQTIHQWPATLVQPVGSPLSLECTVEGTSNPNLYWYRQAAGRGLQLLFYSVGIGQISSEVPQNLSASRPQDRQFILSSKKLLLSDSGFYLCAWMGTATEQYFGPGTRLTVT.

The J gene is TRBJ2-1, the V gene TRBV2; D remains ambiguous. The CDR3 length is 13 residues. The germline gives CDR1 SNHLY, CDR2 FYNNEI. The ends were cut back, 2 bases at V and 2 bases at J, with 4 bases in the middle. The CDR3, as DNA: TGTGCCAGCAGTGAAAATACCTACAATGAGCAGTTCTTC. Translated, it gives CASSENTYNEQFF.

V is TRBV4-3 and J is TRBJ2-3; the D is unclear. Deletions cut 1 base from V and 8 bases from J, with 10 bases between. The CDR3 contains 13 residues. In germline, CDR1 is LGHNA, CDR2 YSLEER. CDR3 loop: CASSQVLAATQYF. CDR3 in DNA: TGCGCCAGCAGCCAAGTTCTTGCGGCTACGCAGTATTTT.

Here the CDR3 reads CASSAQPGGNEQFF. As DNA, the CDR3 is TGTGCCAGCAGTGCCCAGCCGGGAGGAAATGAGCAGTTCTTC. The chain recombines TRBV6-1 with TRBJ2-1; 7 bases map to TRBD2. V was pared by 4 bases and J by 7 bases, with 7 bases of the junction left unmatched. The CDR3 length is 14 residues. Germline V lookup: CDR1 MNHNS, CDR2 SASEGT.

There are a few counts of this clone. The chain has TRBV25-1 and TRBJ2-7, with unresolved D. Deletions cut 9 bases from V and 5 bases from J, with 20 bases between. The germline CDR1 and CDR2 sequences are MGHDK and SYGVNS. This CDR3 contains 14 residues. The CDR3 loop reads CASRAAGENHEQYF. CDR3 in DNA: TGTGCCAGTAGGGCAGCAGGTGAGAACCACGAGCAGTACTTC.

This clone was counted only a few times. CDR3 coding DNA: TGCGCCAGCAGTCTCGGTGAAGTGGAGACCCAGTACTTC. This encodes CASSLGEVETQYF. The J gene is TRBJ2-5, the V gene TRBV5-1; no clear D. V was pared by 5 bases and J by 5 bases, with 13 bases between. This CDR3 contains 13 residues. Germline lookup yields CDR1 SGHRS and CDR2 YFSETQ.

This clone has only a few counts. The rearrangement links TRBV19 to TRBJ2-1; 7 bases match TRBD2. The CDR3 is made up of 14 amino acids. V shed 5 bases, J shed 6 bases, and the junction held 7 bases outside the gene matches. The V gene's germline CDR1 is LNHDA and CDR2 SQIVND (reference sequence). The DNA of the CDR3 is TGTGCCAGTAGTCGGGACTACGTTTTCAATGAGCAGTTCTTC. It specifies CASSRDYVFNEQFF.

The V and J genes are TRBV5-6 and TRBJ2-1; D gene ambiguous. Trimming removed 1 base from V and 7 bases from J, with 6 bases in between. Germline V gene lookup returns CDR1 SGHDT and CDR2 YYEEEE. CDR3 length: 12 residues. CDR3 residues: CASSLTRNEQFF. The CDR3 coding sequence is TGTGCCAGCAGCTTGACAAGGAATGAGCAGTTCTTC.

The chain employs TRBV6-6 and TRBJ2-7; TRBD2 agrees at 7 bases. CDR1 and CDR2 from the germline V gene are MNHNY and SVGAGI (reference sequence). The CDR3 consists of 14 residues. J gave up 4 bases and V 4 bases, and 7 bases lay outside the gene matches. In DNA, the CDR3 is TGTGCCAGCAGTTGGACTAGTTCTGGTTACGAGCAGTACTTC. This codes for CASSWTSSGYEQYF.

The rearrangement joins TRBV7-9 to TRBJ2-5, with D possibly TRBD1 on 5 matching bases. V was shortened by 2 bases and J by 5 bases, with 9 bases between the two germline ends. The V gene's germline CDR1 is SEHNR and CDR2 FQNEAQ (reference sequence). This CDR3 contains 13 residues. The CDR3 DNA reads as TGTGCCAGCAGCTTACTGTCAGGGGAGACCCAGTACTTC. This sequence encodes CASSLLSGETQYF. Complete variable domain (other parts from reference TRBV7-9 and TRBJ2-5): DTGVSQNPRHKITKRGQNVTFRCDPISEHNRLYWYRQTLGQGPEFLTYFQNEAQLEKSRLLSDRFSAERPKGSFSTLEIQRTEQGDSAMYLCASSLLSGETQYFGPGTRLLVL.

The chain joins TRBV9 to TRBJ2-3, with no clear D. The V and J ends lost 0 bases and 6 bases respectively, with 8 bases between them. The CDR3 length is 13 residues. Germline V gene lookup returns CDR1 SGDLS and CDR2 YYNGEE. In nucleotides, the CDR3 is TGTGCCAGCAGCGTAGCTGTGGCGGATACGCAGTATTTT. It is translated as CASSVAVADTQYF.

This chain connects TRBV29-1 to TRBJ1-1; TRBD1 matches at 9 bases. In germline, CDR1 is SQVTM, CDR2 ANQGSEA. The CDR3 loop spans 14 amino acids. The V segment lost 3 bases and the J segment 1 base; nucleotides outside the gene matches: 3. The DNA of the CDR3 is TGCAGCGTTGATGGGACAGGGCAGAACACTGAAGCTTTCTTT. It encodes CSVDGTGQNTEAFF.

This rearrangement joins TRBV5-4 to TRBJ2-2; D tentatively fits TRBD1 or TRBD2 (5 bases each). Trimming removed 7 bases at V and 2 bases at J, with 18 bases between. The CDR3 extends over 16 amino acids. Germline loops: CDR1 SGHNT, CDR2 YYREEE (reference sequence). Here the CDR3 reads CASLAGAPTNTGELFF. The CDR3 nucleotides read TGTGCCAGCCTGGCCGGGGCACCAACTAACACCGGGGAGCTGTTTTTT.

The CDR3 DNA is TGTGCCTGGACCAACGCCAGGGACCCTCGAGGCTACACCTTC. It translates to CAWTNARDPRGYTF. This chain links TRBV30 with TRBJ1-2, with D possibly being TRBD1 (5 bases). The germline V and J ends were trimmed by 4 bases and 8 bases, with 20 bases remaining between them. Germline V gene data show CDR1 as GTSNPN and CDR2 as SVGIG (reference sequence). CDR3 length equals 14 residues. The full variable domain, with the rest looked up from reference TRBV30 and TRBJ1-2, is SQTIHQWPATLVQPVGSPLSLECTVEGTSNPNLYWYRQAAGRGLQLLFYSVGIGQISSEVPQNLSASRPQDRQFILSSKKLLLSDSGFYLCAWTNARDPRGYTFGSGTRLTVV.

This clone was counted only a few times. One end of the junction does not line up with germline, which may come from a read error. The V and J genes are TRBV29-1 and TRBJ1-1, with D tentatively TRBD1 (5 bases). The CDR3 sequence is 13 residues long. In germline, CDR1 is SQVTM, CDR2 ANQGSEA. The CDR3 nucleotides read TGCAGCGGTGAACAGGCTATGAACACTGAAGCTTTCTTT. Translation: CSGEQAMNTEAFF.